This T cell receptor (beta chain) was sequenced during a study of blood T cells in healthy people across ages. Germline CDR1 SQVTM, CDR2 ANQGSEA. V shed 6 bases and J shed 2 bases, with 13 bases lying between them. CDR3 length equals 13 residues. This clonotype was counted a few times. A sample-barcoded 5' primer and a J-beta primer mix were used in a second PCR of roughly 7 to 11 cycles. TCRdb reprocessed the 5' RACE reads with MiXCR, giving one entry per CDR3 protein. The repertoire consists of 790,000 or so distinct CDR3 sequences, with around 50% occurring once and the leading ten covering roughly 24%. Drawn from each donor were roughly 10 milliliters of peripheral blood.

This TCR was recovered from a man aged 35 to 55 in good health. The chain has TRBV29-1 and TRBJ2-5, with unresolved D. The sequenced sample was blood. In nucleotides, the CDR3 is TGCAGCGTCGAGTGGGCCCCACAAGAGACCCAGTACTTC. Translating gives CSVEWAPQETQYF.